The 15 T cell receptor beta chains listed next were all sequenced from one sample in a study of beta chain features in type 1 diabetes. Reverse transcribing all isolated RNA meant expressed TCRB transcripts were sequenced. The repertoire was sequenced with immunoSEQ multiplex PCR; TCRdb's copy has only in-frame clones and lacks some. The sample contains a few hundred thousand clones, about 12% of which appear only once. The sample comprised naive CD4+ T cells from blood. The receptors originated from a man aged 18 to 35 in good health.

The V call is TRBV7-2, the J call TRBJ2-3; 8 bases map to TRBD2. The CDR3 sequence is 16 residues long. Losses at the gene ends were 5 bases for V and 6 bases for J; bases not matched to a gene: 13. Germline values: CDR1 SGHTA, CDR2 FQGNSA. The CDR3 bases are TGTGCCAGCAGCCCCACTCTAGCGGGTCCCGTGGATACGCAGTATTTT. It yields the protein CASSPTLAGPVDTQYF.

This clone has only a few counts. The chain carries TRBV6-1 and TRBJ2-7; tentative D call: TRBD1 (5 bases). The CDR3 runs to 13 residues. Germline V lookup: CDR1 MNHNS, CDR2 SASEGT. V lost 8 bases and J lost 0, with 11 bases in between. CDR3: CASDPGPSYEQYF. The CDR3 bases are TGTGCCAGCGACCCAGGGCCCTCCTACGAGCAGTACTTC.

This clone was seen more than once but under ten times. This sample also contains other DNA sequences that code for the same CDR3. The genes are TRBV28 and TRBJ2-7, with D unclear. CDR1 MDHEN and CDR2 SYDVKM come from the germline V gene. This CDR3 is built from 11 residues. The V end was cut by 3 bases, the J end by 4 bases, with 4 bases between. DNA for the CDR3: TGTGCCAGCAGTTTCTTTTACGAGCAGTACTTC. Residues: CASSFFYEQYF.

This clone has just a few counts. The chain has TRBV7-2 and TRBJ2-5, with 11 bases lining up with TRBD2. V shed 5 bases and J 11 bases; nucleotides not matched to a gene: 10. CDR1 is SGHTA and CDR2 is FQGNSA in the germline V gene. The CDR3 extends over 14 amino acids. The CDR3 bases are TGTGCCAGCAGCAGAACTAGCGGGAGCCCTTCGCAGTACTTC. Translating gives CASSRTSGSPSQYF.

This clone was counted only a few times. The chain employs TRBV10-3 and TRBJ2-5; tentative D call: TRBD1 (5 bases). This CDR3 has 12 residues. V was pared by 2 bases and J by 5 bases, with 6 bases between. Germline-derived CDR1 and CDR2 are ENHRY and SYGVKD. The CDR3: CAISEAGETQYF. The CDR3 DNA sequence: TGTGCCATCAGTGAGGCAGGGGAGACCCAGTACTTC.

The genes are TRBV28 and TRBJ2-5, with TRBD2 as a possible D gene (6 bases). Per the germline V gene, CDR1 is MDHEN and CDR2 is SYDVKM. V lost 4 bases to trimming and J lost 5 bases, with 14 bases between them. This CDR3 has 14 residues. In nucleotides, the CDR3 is TGTGCCAGCAGTTCTCCGGGGGATCGGGAGACCCAGTACTTC. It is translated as CASSSPGDRETQYF.

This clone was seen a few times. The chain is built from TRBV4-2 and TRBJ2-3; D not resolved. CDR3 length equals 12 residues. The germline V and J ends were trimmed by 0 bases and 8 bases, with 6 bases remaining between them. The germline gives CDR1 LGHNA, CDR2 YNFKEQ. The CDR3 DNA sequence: TGTGCCAGCAGCCAAGAGGCAGGTACGCAGTATTTT. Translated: CASSQEAGTQYF.

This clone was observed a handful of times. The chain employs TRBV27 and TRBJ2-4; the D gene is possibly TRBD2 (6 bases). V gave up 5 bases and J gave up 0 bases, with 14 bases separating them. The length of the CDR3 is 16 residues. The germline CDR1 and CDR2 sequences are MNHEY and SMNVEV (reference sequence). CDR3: CASSPIAVRAKNIQYF. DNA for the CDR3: TGTGCCAGCAGTCCGATAGCGGTCAGAGCCAAAAACATTCAGTACTTC.

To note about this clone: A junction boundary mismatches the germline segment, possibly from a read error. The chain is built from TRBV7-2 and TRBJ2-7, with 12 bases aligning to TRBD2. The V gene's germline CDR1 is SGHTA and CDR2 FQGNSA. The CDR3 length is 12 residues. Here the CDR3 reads CASSSRTSGITF. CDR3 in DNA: TGTGCCAGCAGCTCGCGGACTAGCGGGATAACCTTC. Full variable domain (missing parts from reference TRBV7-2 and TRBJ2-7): GAGVSQSPSNKVTEKGKDVELRCDPISGHTALYWYRQSLGQGLEFLIYFQGNSAPDKSGLPSDRFSAERTGGSVSTLTIQRTQQEDSAVYLCASSSRTSGITFGPGTRLTVT.

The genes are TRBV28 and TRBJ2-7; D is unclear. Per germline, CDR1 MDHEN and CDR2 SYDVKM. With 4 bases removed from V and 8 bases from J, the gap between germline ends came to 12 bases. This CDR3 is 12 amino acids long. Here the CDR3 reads CASSSDSPQQYF. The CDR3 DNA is TGTGCCAGCAGTTCCGACTCCCCCCAGCAGTACTTC.

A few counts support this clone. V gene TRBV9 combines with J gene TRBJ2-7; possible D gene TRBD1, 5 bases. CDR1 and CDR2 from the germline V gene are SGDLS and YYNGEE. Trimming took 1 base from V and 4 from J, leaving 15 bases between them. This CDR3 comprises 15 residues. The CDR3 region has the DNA TGTGCCAGCAGCGTACACGTAGGGGCAGGATACGAGCAGTACTTC. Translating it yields CASSVHVGAGYEQYF. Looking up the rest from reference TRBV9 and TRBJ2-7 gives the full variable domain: DSGVTQTPKHLITATGQRVTLRCSPRSGDLSVYWYQQSLDQGLQFLIQYYNGEERAKGNILERFSAQQFPDLHSELNLSSLELGDSALYFCASSVHVGAGYEQYFGPGTRLTVT.

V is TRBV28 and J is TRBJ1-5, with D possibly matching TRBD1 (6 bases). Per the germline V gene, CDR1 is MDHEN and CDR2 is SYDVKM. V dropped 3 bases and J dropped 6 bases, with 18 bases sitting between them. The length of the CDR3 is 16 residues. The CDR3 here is CASSFRQARRSQPQHF. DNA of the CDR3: TGTGCCAGCAGTTTTCGACAGGCCCGGAGGAGTCAGCCCCAGCATTTT. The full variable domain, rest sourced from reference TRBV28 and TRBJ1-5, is DVKVTQSSRYLVKRTGEKVFLECVQDMDHENMFWYRQDPGLGLRLIYFSYDVKMKEKGDIPEGYSVSREKKERFSLILESASTNQTSMYLCASSFRQARRSQPQHFGDGTRLSIL.

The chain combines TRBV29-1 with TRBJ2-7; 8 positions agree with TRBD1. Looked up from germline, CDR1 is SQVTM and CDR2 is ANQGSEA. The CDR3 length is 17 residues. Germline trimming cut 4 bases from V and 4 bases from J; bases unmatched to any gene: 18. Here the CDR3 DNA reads TGCAGCGTTGCTCGGGACAGGTCGGGTAAATTCTTATACGAGCAGTACTTC. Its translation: CSVARDRSGKFLYEQYF.

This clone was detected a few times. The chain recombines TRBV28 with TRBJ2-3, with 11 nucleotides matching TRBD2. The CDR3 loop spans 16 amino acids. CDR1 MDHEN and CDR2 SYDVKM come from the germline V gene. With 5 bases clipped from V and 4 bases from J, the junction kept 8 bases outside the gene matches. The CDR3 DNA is TGTGCCAGCAGTCCTCATAGCGGGGGGGCCGCAGATACGCAGTATTTT. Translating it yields CASSPHSGGAADTQYF.

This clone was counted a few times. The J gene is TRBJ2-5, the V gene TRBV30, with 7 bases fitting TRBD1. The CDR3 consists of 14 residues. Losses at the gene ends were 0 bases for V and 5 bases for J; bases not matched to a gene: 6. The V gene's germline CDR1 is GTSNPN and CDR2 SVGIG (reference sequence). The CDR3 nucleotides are TGTGCCTGGAGTGTACCGGACAGGAGGGAGACCCAGTACTTC. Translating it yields CAWSVPDRRETQYF.